Presented here are 24 T cell receptor beta chains from one specimen sequenced in a study of cytomegalovirus exposure and HLA in healthy donors (TCRdb year 2017). The library was obtained by the immunoSEQ multiplex PCR assay. A mixture of 60 forward primers for TCR Vbeta segments and 13 reverse primers for TCR Jbeta segments was used in the multiplex PCR. Sourced from immuneACCESS, this table was stored by TCRdb with only in-frame sequences that have V and J called. A share of the clones is absent; for the studies checked, an unresolved V gene accounts for under half, and the remainder has no known explanation. The sample yields 90,000 to 120,000 clones; 70% to 85% were counted once. Roughly 4.2% of the sample goes to the ten largest clones. Sequenced input: PBMCs. The origin of the receptors is a male donor in good health and CMV-seronegative.

The V and J genes are TRBV4-1 and TRBJ2-1; TRBD2 might be the D (6 bases). Germline CDR1 is MGHRA and CDR2 is YSYEKL. The CDR3 consists of 16 residues. V was clipped by 0 bases and J by 7 bases, with 16 bases between them. In DNA form, the CDR3 reads TGCGCCAGCAGCCAAGAAACGGGAGTGGTCGAGAATGAGCAGTTCTTC. This translates into CASSQETGVVENEQFF.

This chain joins TRBV12-5 and TRBJ2-1; D is possibly TRBD2 (5 bases). The CDR3 is made up of 14 amino acids. The V gene lost 6 bases and the J gene lost 7 bases, with 16 bases spanning the gap. The germline V gene has CDR1 LGHNT and CDR2 FRNRAP. CDR3 nucleotide sequence: TGTGCTAGTGGCACAGAGATCGGAGGTAATGAGCAGTTCTTC. This translates into CASGTEIGGNEQFF.

The genes are TRBV5-1 and TRBJ2-2; 11 bases map to TRBD2. V lost 5 bases, J lost 1 base, and 4 bases stayed unmatched. Germline CDR1 is SGHRS and CDR2 is YFSETQ. This CDR3 contains 16 residues. For the CDR3, the DNA is TGCGCCAGCAGGATTGGGACTAGCGGGAACACCGGGGAGCTGTTTTTT. Encoded protein: CASRIGTSGNTGELFF.

This clone has more than one count but fewer than ten. The chain joins TRBV10-1 to TRBJ2-5; 12 bases match TRBD2. With V trimmed by 0 bases and J by 5 bases, 7 bases remained unmatched. This CDR3 comprises 17 residues. CDR1 and CDR2 from the germline V gene are WNHNN and SYGVQD (reference sequence). CDR3: CASSESLAGGPRETQYF. CDR3 nucleotides: TGCGCCAGCAGTGAGTCGCTAGCGGGAGGGCCGAGGGAGACCCAGTACTTC.

This rearrangement joins TRBV29-1 to TRBJ2-7; 8 nucleotides line up with TRBD1. Per germline, CDR1 SQVTM and CDR2 ANQGSEA. V lost 5 bases, J lost 7 bases, and 10 bases stayed unmatched. The CDR3 contains 13 residues. The DNA of the CDR3 is TGCAGCGTTTCCGACAGGGGACGAGGAGAGCAGTACTTC. Translating gives CSVSDRGRGEQYF.

The chain links TRBV19 to TRBJ2-2, with a weak D call TRBD2 (7 bases). Between the trimmed V and J ends, which lost 7 bases and 5 bases, there was a span of 20 bases. This CDR3 has 16 residues. The germline V gene encodes CDR1 LNHDA and CDR2 SQIVND (reference sequence). The CDR3 sequence: CASTPVGGGRTGELFF. CDR3 nucleotides: TGTGCCAGTACCCCAGTAGGGGGAGGGCGTACCGGGGAGCTGTTTTTT.

This rearrangement joins TRBV30 to TRBJ1-6, with no clear D. The germline CDR1 and CDR2 sequences are GTSNPN and SVGIG (reference sequence). The CDR3 is 16 amino acids. Trimming took off 0 bases at V and 7 bases at J, with 16 bases between the two ends. The CDR3 is CAWSVLRVFANSPLHF. CDR3 nucleotides: TGTGCCTGGAGTGTACTCCGGGTTTTCGCGAATTCACCCCTCCACTTT.

V usage is TRBV5-6 and J usage is TRBJ1-2; possible D gene TRBD1, 6 bases. Germline V gene sequence: CDR1 SGHDT, CDR2 YYEEEE. The CDR3 has 16 residues. The V end was cut by 4 bases, the J end by 8 bases, with 24 bases between. The CDR3 nucleotides read TGTGCCAGCAGCGAAACAGGGTTGGCCCCTCTTAGCGGCTACACCTTC. Translating gives CASSETGLAPLSGYTF.

The V gene is TRBV30, the J gene TRBJ2-7, with a possible D match to TRBD1 (5 bases). V gave up 5 bases and J gave up 1 base, with 9 bases separating them. The CDR3 consists of 12 residues. Looked up from germline, CDR1 is GTSNPN and CDR2 is SVGIG (reference sequence). The CDR3 reads CAWDRWSYEQYF. CDR3 DNA: TGTGCCTGGGACAGATGGTCCTACGAGCAGTACTTC.

Only a few counts were recorded for this clone. V gene TRBV18 combines with J gene TRBJ1-3, with a tentative D call TRBD1 (5 bases). Trimming removed 3 bases from V and 1 base from J, with 16 bases in between. This CDR3 comprises 17 residues. Germline CDR1 KGHSH, CDR2 LQKENI. The CDR3 region is CASSPPSRQWSGNTIYF. CDR3 in DNA: TGTGCCAGCTCACCTCCTTCCAGACAGTGGTCTGGAAACACCATATATTTT.

Comments on this clone: One junction end disagrees with the germline gene, perhaps due to a read error. The V and J genes are TRBV5-6 and TRBJ2-3; 14 bases fit TRBD2. The CDR3 consists of 18 residues. Germline V gene sequence: CDR1 SGHDT, CDR2 YYEEEE. The CDR3 spells CASSLPGLAGGLSDAQYF. The DNA for the CDR3 is TGTGCCAGCAGCTTGCCAGGACTAGCGGGAGGCCTTTCAGATGCGCAGTATTTT. Drawing the rest from reference TRBV5-6 and TRBJ2-3, the complete variable domain is DAGVTQSPTHLIKTRGQQVTLRCSPKSGHDTVSWYQQALGQGPQFIFQYYEEEERQRGNFPDRFSGHQFPNYSSELNVNALLLGDSALYLCASSLPGLAGGLSDAQYFGPGTRLTVL.

This chain joins TRBV19 and TRBJ2-5; the D gene is possibly TRBD2 (6 bases). TRBJ2-7 matches the DNA end more closely, so the J call is doubtful. The germline CDR1 and CDR2 sequences are LNHDA and SQIVND (reference sequence). The CDR3 contains 15 residues. The CDR3 spells CASRAEGIRSYEQYF. The CDR3 DNA follows: TGTGCCAGTAGAGCGGAGGGAATTCGGTCCTACGAGCAGTACTTC.

V gene TRBV2 combines with J gene TRBJ2-2, with D maybe TRBD2 (5 bases). The CDR3 extends over 15 amino acids. Germline loops: CDR1 SNHLY, CDR2 FYNNEI. The V and J ends lost 3 bases and 5 bases respectively, with 13 bases between them. CDR3 in DNA: TGTGCCAGCAGTGAGGGGAGATTGGGGACCGGGGAGCTGTTTTTT. Its translation is CASSEGRLGTGELFF.

This chain uses TRBV2 with TRBJ2-1; 8 positions match TRBD2. V trimming: 6 bases; J trimming: 2 bases; junction bases outside the gene matches: 9. The germline gives CDR1 SNHLY, CDR2 FYNNEI. This CDR3 contains 16 residues. The CDR3 sequence is CASRYGAGGPYNEQFF. In DNA form, the CDR3 reads TGTGCCAGCAGATACGGGGCGGGAGGCCCCTACAATGAGCAGTTCTTC.

CDR3: CAWTGSGNTIYF. DNA for the CDR3: TGTGCCTGGACAGGATCTGGAAACACCATATATTTT. V gene TRBV30 combines with J gene TRBJ1-3; unclear D gene. Per the germline V gene, CDR1 is GTSNPN and CDR2 is SVGIG (reference sequence). With 4 bases removed from V and 1 base from J, the gap between germline ends came to 5 bases. The CDR3 covers 12 residues.

In DNA, the CDR3 is TGTGCCAGCAGTTTAAACAGGGGGCATTACGAGCAGTACTTC. This encodes CASSLNRGHYEQYF. The genes are TRBV27 and TRBJ2-7, with 9 positions matching TRBD1. The CDR3 runs to 14 residues. V lost 2 bases to trimming and J lost 4 bases; unmatched junction nucleotides: 3. Per the germline V gene, CDR1 is MNHEY and CDR2 is SMNVEV (reference sequence).

The chain combines TRBV5-1 with TRBJ2-5; TRBD2 aligns across 10 bases. V was pared by 4 bases and J by 3 bases, with 6 bases of the junction left unmatched. Germline CDR1 and CDR2: SGHRS and YFSETQ. The CDR3 spans 15 residues. The CDR3 loop is CASSVLLAGKETQYF. The CDR3 coding sequence is TGCGCCAGCAGCGTACTACTAGCGGGAAAAGAGACCCAGTACTTC.

The J gene is TRBJ1-5, the V gene TRBV27; D remains ambiguous. Germline-derived CDR1 and CDR2 are MNHEY and SMNVEV (reference sequence). CDR3 length: 12 amino acids. V dropped 8 bases and J dropped 5 bases, with 10 bases sitting between them. CDR3 DNA sequence: TGTGCCAGCGGCCCAACGTATCAGCCCCAGCATTTT. This translates into CASGPTYQPQHF.

This chain joins TRBV21-1 and TRBJ1-2. TRBV21-1 is a known pseudogene. The CDR3 has 15 amino acids. CDR3 residues: CASSQSVRGNYGYTF. CDR3 DNA sequence: TGTGCCAGCAGTCAAAGCGTCCGGGGAAACTATGGCTACACCTTC.

The chain is built from TRBV30 and TRBJ2-1, with 7 bases that match TRBD2. CDR3 size: 14 residues. Germline V gene lookup returns CDR1 GTSNPN and CDR2 SVGIG (reference sequence). J gave up 2 bases and V 4 bases, and 5 bases lay outside the gene matches. The CDR3: CAWNREAPYNEQFF. In DNA form, the CDR3 reads TGTGCCTGGAACCGGGAGGCCCCCTACAATGAGCAGTTCTTC.

The chain uses TRBV7-2 and TRBJ1-3; D remains unclear. V was pared by 1 base and J by 2 bases, with 6 bases between. Germline V gene lookup returns CDR1 SGHTA and CDR2 FQGNSA. CDR3 length: 14 amino acids. The CDR3 nucleotides are TGTGCCAGCAGCTTAGAGCCTGCTGGAAACACCATATATTTT. Amino acid sequence: CASSLEPAGNTIYF.

This clone has more than one count but fewer than ten. The chain combines TRBV6-5 with TRBJ1-1; D may be TRBD1 (5 bases). V lost 5 bases, J lost 1 base, and 14 bases lay in between. Germline values: CDR1 MNHEY, CDR2 SVGAGI. There are 15 residues in the CDR3. The CDR3, as DNA: TGTGCCAGCAGTCGGAAGGGGCCCAAGAACACTGAAGCTTTCTTT. This translates into CASSRKGPKNTEAFF.

This rearrangement joins TRBV19 to TRBJ2-7; 7 positions match TRBD2. The CDR3 spans 15 residues. Germline CDR1 LNHDA, CDR2 SQIVND (reference sequence). V shed 1 base and J 5 bases; nucleotides not matched to a gene: 8. The CDR3 sequence is CASSIASGRRDEQYF. In DNA form, the CDR3 reads TGTGCCAGTAGTATAGCTAGCGGAAGGAGGGACGAGCAGTACTTC. The entire variable domain, with the rest obtained from reference TRBV19 and TRBJ2-7, is as follows: DGGITQSPKYLFRKEGQNVTLSCEQNLNHDAMYWYRQDPGQGLRLIYYSQIVNDFQKGDIAEGYSVSREKKESFPLTVTSAQKNPTAFYLCASSIASGRRDEQYFGPGTRLTVT.

The chain carries TRBV4-1 and TRBJ1-5; TRBD1 matches 7 bases. Germline V gene data show CDR1 as MGHRA and CDR2 as YSYEKL. V lost 3 bases, J lost 7 bases, and 6 bases stayed unmatched. The CDR3 sequence is 14 residues long. Here the CDR3 DNA reads TGCGCCAGCAGCCACCTACAGGGGTGGCAGCCCCAGCATTTT. Translated, it gives CASSHLQGWQPQHF.